This T cell receptor beta chain was captured by sequencing in a study of blood T cells in healthy people across ages. On this clonotype: Its target is unknown.

The sample, about 9.2 milliliters of peripheral blood, was drawn from each donor. The authors ran a second PCR of about 6 to 12 cycles using a sample-barcoded 5' primer and a J-beta primer mix. One entry per CDR3 protein, called by TCRdb with MiXCR from the 5' RACE reads. Of around 1,000,000 distinct CDR3 sequences in the sample, 35% to 40% are singletons; the top ten hold about 12%. Per germline, CDR1 SEHNR and CDR2 FQNEAQ (reference sequence). V lost 5 bases, J lost 9 bases, and 17 bases lay in between. CDR3 size: 14 residues. General study points: The long-lived group displayed more naive CD4+ cells, plus higher diversity, than the aged donors did.

Sequenced material: blood. This clonotype was obtained from a man between 18 and 29 years old in good health. The chain couples TRBV7-9 to TRBJ1-5; no clear D gene. The CDR3 region has the DNA TGTGCCAGCAGCCTAGACCGTGACCTTACGCCCCAGCATTTT. Its translation: CASSLDRDLTPQHF. The full variable domain, completed using reference TRBV7-9 and TRBJ1-5, is DTGVSQNPRHKITKRGQNVTFRCDPISEHNRLYWYRQTLGQGPEFLTYFQNEAQLEKSRLLSDRFSAERPKGSFSTLEIQRTEQGDSAMYLCASSLDRDLTPQHFGDGTRLSIL.